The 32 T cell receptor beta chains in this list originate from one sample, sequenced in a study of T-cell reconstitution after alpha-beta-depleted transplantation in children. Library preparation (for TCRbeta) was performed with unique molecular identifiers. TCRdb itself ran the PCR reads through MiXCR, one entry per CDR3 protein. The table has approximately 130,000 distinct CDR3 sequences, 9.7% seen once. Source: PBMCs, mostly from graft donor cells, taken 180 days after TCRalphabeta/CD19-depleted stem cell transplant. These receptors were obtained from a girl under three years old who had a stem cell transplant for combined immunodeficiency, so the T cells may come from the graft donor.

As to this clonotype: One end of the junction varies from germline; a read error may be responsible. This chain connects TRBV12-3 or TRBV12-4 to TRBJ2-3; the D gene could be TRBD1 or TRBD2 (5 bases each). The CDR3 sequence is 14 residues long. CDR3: CASTWARGEDTLYF. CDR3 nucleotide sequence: TGTGCCAGCACATGGGCTAGGGGAGAGGATACGCTGTATTTT.

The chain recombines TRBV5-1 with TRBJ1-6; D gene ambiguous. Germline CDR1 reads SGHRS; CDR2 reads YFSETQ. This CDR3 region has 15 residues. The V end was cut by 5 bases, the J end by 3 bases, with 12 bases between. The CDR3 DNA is TGCGCCAGCAGGGATCGTCTTGACTATAATTCACCCCTCCACTTT. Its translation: CASRDRLDYNSPLHF.

The CDR3 is CASSSTLRDPYEQYF. The CDR3 DNA is TGTGCCAGCAGTTCAACCCTCCGGGACCCCTACGAGCAGTACTTC. The chain links TRBV11-3 to TRBJ2-7; D may be TRBD1 or TRBD2 (5 bases each). V was trimmed by 6 bases and J by 2 bases, leaving 17 bases between them. Germline CDR1 SGHNT, CDR2 YENEEA. The CDR3 is 15 amino acids.

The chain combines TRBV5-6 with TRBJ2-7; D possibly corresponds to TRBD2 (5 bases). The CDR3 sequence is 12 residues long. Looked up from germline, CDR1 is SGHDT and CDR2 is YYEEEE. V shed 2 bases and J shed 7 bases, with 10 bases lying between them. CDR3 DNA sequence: TGTGCCAGCAGCTTTCCCGGGATGGAGCAGTACTTC. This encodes CASSFPGMEQYF.

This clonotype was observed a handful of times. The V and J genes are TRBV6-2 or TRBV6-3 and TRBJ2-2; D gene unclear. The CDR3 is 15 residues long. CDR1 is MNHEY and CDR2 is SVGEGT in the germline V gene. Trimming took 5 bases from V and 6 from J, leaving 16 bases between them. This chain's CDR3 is CASSKPRKAAGELFF. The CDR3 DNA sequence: TGTGCCAGCAGTAAACCCCGGAAGGCGGCCGGGGAGCTGTTTTTT.

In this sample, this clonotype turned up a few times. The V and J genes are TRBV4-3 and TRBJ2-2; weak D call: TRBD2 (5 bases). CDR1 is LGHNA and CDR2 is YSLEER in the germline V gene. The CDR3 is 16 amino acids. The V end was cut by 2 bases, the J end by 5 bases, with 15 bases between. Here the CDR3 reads CASSQSGAKLTGELFF. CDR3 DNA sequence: TGCGCCAGCAGCCAAAGCGGCGCGAAGTTGACCGGGGAGCTGTTTTTT.

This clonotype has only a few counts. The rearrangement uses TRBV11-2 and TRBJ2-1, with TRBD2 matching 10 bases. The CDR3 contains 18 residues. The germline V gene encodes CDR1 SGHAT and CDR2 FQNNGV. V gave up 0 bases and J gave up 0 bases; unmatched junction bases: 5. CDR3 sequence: CASSLDIASGSSYNEQFF. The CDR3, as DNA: TGTGCCAGCAGCTTAGATATAGCTAGCGGGAGCTCCTACAATGAGCAGTTCTTC.

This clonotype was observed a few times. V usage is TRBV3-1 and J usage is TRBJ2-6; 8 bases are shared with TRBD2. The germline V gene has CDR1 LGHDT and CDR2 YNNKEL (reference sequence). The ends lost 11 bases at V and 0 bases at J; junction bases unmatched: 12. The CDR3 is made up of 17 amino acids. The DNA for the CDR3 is TGTGCCTCCTGCCAAGCGGGAGTTGGCTCTGGGGCCAACGTCCTGACTTTC. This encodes CASCQAGVGSGANVLTF.

The CDR3 is CSATGHDYGYTF. The CDR3 region has the DNA TGCAGTGCTACCGGACATGACTATGGCTACACCTTC. The rearrangement uses TRBV20-1 and TRBJ1-2; tentative D call: TRBD1 (5 bases). The CDR3 consists of 12 residues. Germline V lookup: CDR1 DFQATT, CDR2 SNEGSKA (reference sequence). The V end lost 4 bases, the J end lost 3 bases, and 9 bases lay between the germline ends.

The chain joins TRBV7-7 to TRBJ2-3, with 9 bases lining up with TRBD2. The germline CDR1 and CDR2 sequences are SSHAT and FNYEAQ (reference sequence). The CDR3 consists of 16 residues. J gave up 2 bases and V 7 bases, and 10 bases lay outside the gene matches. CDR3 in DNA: TGTGCCAGCAATTCTCGGCTAGCGGGATTCACAGATACGCAGTATTTT. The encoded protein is CASNSRLAGFTDTQYF.

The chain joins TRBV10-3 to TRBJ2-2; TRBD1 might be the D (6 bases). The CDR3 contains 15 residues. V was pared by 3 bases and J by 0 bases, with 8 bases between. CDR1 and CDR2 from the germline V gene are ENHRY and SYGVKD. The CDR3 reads CAISDGQSNTGELFF. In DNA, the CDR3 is TGTGCCATCAGTGATGGACAGTCGAACACCGGGGAGCTGTTTTTT.

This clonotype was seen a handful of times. The CDR3 region is CAWSVGITGELFF. The CDR3 DNA reads TGTGCCTGGAGTGTGGGAATCACCGGGGAGCTGTTTTTT. The chain joins TRBV30 to TRBJ2-2; D unresolved. The ends were cut back, 0 bases at V and 4 bases at J, with 6 bases in the middle. The CDR3 is made up of 13 amino acids. The germline V gene has CDR1 GTSNPN and CDR2 SVGIG (reference sequence).

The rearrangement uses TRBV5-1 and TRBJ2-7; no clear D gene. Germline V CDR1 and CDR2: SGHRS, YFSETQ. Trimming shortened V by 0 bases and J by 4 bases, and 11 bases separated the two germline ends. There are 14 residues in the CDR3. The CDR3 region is CASSLGSSMYEQYF. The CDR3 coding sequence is TGCGCCAGCAGCTTGGGAAGCTCGATGTACGAGCAGTACTTC.

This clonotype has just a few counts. DNA of the CDR3: TGTGCCAGCAGCTTATTGAGGGGCACTGAAGCTTTCTTT. Translation: CASSLLRGTEAFF. The chain recombines TRBV7-6 with TRBJ1-1; weak D call: TRBD1 (5 bases). CDR3 size: 13 residues. Trimming left V 2 bases short and J 4 bases short, with 8 bases between. The germline V gene encodes CDR1 SGHVS and CDR2 FNYEAQ.

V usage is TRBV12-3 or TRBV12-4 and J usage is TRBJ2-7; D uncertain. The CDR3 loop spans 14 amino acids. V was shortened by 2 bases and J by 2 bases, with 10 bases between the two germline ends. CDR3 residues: CASSLPGRAYEQYF. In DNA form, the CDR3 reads TGTGCCAGCAGTTTACCGGGCCGAGCCTACGAGCAGTACTTC.

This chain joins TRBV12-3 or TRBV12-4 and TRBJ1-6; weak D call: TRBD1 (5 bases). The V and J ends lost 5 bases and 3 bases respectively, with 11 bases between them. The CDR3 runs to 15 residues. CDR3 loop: CASSPGLYYNSPLHF. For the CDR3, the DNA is TGTGCCAGCAGTCCGGGACTGTACTATAATTCACCCCTCCACTTT.

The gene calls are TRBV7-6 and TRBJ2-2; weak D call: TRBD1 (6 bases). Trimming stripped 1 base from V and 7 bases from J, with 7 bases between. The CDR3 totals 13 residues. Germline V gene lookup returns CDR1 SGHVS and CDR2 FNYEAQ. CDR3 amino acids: CASSLEQGGELFF. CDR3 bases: TGTGCCAGCAGCTTAGAACAGGGCGGGGAGCTGTTTTTT.

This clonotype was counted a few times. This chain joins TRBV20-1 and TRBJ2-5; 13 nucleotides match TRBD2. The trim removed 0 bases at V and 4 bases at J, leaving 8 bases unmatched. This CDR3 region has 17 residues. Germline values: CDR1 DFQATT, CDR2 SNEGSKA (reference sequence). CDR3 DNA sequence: TGCAGTGCTAGAGACCGGGGACTAGCGGGAATCGGAGAGACCCAGTACTTC. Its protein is CSARDRGLAGIGETQYF.

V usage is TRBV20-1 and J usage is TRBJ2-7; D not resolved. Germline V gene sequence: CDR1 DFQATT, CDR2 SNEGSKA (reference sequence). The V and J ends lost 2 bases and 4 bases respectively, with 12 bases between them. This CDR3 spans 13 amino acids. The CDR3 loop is CSARRLDHYEQYF. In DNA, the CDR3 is TGCAGTGCTAGAAGGCTAGACCATTACGAGCAGTACTTC.

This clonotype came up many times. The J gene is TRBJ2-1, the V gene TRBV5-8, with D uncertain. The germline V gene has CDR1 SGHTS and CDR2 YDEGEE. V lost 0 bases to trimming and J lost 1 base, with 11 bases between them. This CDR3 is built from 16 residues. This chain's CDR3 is CASSLVGDESYNEQFF. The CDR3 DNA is TGTGCCAGCAGCTTGGTTGGGGATGAATCCTACAATGAGCAGTTCTTC. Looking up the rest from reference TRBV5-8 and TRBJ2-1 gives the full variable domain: EAGVTQSPTHLIKTRGQQATLRCSPISGHTSVYWYQQALGLGLQFLLWYDEGEERNRGNFPPRFSGRQFPNYSSELNVNALELEDSALYLCASSLVGDESYNEQFFGPGTRLTVL.

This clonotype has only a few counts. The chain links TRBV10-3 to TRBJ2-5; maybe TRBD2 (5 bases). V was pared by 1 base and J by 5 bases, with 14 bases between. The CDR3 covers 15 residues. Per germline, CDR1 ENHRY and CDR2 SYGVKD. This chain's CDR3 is CAISEFRTAFETQYF. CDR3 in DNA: TGTGCCATCAGTGAGTTTCGGACTGCGTTCGAGACCCAGTACTTC.

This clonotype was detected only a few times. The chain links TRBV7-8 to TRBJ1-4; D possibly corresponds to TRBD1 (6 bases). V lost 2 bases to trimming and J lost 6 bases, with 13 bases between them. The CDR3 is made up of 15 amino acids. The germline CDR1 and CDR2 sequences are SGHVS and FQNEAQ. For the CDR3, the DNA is TGTGCCAGCAGCTTATTTCCGGGGGCGGATGAAAAACTGTTTTTT. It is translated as CASSLFPGADEKLFF. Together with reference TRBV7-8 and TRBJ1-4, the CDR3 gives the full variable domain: GAGVSQSPRYKVAKRGQDVALRCDPISGHVSLFWYQQALGQGPEFLTYFQNEAQLDKSGLPSDRFFAERPEGSVSTLKIQRTQQEDSAVYLCASSLFPGADEKLFFGSGTQLSVL.

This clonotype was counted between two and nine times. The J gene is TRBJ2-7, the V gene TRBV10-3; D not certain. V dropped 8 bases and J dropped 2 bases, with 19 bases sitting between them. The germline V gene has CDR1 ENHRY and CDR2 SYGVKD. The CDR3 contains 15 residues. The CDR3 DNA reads TGTGCCATCGCAAAGACCGAGTCTAAGCCCTACGAGCAGTACTTC. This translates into CAIAKTESKPYEQYF.

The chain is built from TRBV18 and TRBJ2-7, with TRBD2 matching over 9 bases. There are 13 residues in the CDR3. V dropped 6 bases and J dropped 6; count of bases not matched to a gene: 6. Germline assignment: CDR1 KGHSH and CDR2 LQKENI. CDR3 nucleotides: TGTGCCAGCTCCGGGACTAGCCACGGCGAGCAGTACTTC. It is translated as CASSGTSHGEQYF.

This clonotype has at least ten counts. The CDR3: CASSWRQEADTQYF. Written as DNA, the CDR3 is TGTGCCAGCAGCTGGAGGCAGGAGGCAGATACGCAGTATTTT. The chain carries TRBV9 and TRBJ2-3, with D perhaps TRBD2 (5 bases). From germline, CDR1 is SGDLS and CDR2 YYNGEE. The CDR3 is 14 amino acids. V lost 4 bases and J lost 4, with 13 bases in between. The full variable domain, its missing parts supplied by reference TRBV9 and TRBJ2-3, is DSGVTQTPKHLITATGQRVTLRCSPRSGDLSVYWYQQSLDQGLQFLIQYYNGEERAKGNILERFSAQQFPDLHSELNLSSLELGDSALYFCASSWRQEADTQYFGPGTRLTVL.

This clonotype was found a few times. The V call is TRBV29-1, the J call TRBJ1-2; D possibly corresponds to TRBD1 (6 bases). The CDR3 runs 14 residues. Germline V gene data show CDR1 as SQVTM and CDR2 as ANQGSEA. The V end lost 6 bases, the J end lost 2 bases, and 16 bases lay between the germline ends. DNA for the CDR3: TGCAGCGTCCTACCTTACAGGGAAAACTATGGCTACACCTTC. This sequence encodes CSVLPYRENYGYTF.

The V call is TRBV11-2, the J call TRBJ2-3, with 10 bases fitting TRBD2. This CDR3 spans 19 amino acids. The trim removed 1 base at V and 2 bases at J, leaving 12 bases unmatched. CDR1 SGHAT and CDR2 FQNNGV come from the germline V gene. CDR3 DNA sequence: TGTGCCAGCAGCTTAGGAGGCGGCCTTAGCGGGGGGATCACAGATACGCAGTATTTT. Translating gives CASSLGGGLSGGITDTQYF. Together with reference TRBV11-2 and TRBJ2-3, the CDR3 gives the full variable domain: EAGVAQSPRYKIIEKRQSVAFWCNPISGHATLYWYQQILGQGPKLLIQFQNNGVVDDSQLPKDRFSAERLKGVDSTLKIQPAKLEDSAVYLCASSLGGGLSGGITDTQYFGPGTRLTVL.

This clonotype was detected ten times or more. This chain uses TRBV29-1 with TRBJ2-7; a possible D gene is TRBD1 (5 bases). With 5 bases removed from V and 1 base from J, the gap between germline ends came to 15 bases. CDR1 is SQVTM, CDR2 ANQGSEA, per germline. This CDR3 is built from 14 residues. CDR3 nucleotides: TGCAGCGTTCTCTCCACAGGAATTTCCTACGAGCAGTACTTC. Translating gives CSVLSTGISYEQYF.

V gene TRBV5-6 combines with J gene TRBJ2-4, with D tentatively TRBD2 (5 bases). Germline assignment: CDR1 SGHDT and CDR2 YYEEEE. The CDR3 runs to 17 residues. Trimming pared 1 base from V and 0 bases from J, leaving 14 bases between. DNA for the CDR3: TGTGCCAGCAGCTTGTCTTGGACTGTACTAGCCAAAAACATTCAGTACTTC. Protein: CASSLSWTVLAKNIQYF.

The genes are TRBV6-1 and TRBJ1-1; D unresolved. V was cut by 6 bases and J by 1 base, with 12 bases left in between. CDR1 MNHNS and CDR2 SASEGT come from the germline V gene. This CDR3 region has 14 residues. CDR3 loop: CASSEGIPNTEAFF. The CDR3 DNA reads TGTGCCAGCAGCGAGGGCATACCGAACACTGAAGCTTTCTTT.

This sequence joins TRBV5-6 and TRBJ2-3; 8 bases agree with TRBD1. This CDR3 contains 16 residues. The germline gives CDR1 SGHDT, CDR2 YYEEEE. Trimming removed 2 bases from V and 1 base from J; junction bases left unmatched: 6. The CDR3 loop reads CASSFPGGEGTDTQYF. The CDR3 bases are TGTGCCAGCAGCTTTCCAGGGGGCGAGGGCACAGATACGCAGTATTTT.

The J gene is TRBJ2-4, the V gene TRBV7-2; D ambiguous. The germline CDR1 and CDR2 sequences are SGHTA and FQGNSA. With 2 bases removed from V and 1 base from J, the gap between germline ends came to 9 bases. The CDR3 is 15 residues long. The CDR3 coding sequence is TGTGCCAGCAGCTTAAATTTGGGGGCCAAAAACATTCAGTACTTC. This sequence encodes CASSLNLGAKNIQYF.